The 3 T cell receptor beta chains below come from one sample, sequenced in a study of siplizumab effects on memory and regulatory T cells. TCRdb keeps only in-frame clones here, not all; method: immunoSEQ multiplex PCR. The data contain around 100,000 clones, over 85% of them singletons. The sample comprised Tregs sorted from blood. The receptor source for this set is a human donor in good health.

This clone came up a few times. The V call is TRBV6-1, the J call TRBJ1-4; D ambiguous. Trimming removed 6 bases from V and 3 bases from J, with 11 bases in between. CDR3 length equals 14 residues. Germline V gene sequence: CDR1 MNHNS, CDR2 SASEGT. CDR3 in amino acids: CASSHGRANEKLFF. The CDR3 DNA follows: TGTGCCAGCAGCCACGGACGGGCTAATGAAAAACTGTTTTTT.

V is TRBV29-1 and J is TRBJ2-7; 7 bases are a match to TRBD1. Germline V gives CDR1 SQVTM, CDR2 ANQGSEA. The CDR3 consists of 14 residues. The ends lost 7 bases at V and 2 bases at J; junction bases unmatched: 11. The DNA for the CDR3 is TGCAGCGCCGTAATCTGGGACAGTCCCTACGAGCAGTACTTC. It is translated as CSAVIWDSPYEQYF.

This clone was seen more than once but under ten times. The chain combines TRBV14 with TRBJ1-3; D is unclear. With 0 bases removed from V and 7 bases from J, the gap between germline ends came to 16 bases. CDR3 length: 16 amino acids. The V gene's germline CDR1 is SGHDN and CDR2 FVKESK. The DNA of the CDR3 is TGTGCCAGCAGCCAAGAGGTACAGCCGATGAGGAACACCATATATTTT. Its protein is CASSQEVQPMRNTIYF. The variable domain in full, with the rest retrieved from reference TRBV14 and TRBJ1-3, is EAGVTQFPSHSVIEKGQTVTLRCDPISGHDNLYWYRRVMGKEIKFLLHFVKESKQDESGMPNNRFLAERTGGTYSTLKVQPAELEDSGVYFCASSQEVQPMRNTIYFGEGSWLTVV.